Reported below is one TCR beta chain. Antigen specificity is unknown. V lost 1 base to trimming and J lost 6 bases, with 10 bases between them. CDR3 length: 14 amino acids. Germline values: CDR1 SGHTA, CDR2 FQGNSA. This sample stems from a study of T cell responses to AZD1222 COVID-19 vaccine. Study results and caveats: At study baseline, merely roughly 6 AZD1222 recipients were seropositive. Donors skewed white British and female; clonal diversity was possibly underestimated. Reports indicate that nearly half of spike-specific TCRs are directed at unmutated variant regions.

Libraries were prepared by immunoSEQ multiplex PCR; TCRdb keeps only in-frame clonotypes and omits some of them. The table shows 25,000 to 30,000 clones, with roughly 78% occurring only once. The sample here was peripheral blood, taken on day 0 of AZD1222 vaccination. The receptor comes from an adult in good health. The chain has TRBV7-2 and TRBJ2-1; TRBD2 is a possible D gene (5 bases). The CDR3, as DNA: TGTGCCAGCAGCTTAGGAGGGTCTCCCAATGAGCAGTTCTTC. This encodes CASSLGGSPNEQFF.